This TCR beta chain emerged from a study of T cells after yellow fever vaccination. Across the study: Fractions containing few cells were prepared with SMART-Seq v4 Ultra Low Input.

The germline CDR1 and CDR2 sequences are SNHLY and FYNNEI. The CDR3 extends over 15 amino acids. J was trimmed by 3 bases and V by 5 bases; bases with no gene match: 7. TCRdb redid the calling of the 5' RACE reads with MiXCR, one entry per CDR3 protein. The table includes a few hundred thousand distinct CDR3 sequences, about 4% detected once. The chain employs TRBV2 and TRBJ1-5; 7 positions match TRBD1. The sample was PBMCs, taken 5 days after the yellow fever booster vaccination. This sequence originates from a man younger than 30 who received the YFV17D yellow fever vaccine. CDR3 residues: CASSQRDRVNQPQHF. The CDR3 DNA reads TGTGCCAGCAGTCAAAGAGACAGGGTCAATCAGCCCCAGCATTTT.